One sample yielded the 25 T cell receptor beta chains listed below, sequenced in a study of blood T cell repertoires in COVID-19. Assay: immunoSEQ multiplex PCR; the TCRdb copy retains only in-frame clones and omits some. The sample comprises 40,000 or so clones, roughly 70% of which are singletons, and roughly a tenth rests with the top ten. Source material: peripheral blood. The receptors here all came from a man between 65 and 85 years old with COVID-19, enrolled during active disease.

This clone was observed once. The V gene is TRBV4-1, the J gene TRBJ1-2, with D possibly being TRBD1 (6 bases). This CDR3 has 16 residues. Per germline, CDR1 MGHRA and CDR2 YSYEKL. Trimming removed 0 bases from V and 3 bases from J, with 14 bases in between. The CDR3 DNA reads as TGCGCCAGCAGCCAAGATAATGGGGACAAACACTATGGCTACACCTTC. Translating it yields CASSQDNGDKHYGYTF.

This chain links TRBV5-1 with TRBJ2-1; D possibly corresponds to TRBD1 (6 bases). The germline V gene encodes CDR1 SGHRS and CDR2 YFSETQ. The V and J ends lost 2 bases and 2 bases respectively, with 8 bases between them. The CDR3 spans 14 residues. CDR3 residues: CASSLRGTYNEQFF. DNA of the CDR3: TGCGCCAGCAGCTTAAGGGGGACCTACAATGAGCAGTTCTTC.

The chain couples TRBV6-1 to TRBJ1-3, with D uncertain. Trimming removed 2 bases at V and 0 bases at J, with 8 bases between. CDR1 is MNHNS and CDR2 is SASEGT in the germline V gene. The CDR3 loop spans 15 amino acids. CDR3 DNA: TGTGCCAGCAGTGAAAGGAGCCTCTCTGGAAACACCATATATTTT. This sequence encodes CASSERSLSGNTIYF.

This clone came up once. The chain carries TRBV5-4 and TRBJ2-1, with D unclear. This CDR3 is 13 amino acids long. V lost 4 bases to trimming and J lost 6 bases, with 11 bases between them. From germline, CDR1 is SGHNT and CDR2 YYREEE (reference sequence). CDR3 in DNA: TGTGCCAGCAGCCCGGAGCTGGTCAATGAGCAGTTCTTC. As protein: CASSPELVNEQFF.

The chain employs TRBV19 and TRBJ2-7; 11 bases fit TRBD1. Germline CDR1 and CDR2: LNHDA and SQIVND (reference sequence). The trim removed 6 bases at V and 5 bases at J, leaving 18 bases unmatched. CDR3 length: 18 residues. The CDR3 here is CASSPYGMGQGESDEQYF. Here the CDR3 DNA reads TGTGCCAGTAGCCCCTATGGGATGGGACAGGGGGAATCAGACGAGCAGTACTTC.

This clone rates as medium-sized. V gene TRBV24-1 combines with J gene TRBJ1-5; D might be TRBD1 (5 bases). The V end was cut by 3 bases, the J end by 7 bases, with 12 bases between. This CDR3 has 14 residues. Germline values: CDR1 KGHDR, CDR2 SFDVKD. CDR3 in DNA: TGTGCCACCAGTGATCCAGGGCTGGGGCAGCCCCAGCATTTT. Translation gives CATSDPGLGQPQHF.

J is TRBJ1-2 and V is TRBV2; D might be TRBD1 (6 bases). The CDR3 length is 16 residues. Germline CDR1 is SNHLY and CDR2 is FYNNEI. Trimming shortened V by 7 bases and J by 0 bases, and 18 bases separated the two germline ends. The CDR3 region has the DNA TGTGCCAGCATCCCCTGGGGCCAGGGGACTAACTATGGCTACACCTTC. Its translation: CASIPWGQGTNYGYTF.

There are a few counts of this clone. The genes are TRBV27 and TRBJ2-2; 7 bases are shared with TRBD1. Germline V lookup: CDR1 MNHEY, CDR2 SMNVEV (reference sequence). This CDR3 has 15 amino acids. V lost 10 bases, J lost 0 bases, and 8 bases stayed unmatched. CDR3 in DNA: TGTGCCACCAAGCTCGGGACAGCGAACACCGGGGAGCTGTTTTTT. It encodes CATKLGTANTGELFF.

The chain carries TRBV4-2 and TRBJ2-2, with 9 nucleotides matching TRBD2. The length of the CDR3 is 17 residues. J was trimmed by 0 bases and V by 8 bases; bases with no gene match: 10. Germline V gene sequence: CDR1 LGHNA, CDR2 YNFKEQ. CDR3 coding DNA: TGTGCCAGCCGCCGGGGACTAGCAGAAACGAACACCGGGGAGCTGTTTTTT. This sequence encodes CASRRGLAETNTGELFF.

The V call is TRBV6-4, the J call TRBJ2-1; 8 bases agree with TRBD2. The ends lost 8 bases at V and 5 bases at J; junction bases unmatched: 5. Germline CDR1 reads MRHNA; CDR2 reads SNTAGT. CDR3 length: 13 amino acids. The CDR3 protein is CASSGGPNNEQFF. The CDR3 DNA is TGTGCCAGCTCGGGGGGGCCCAACAATGAGCAGTTCTTC.

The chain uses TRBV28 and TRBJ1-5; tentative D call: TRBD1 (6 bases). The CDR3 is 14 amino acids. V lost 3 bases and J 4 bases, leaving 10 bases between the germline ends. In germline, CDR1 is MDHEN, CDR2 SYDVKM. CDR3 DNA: TGTGCCAGCAGTTTGGGGACACTAAATCAGCCCCAGCATTTT. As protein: CASSLGTLNQPQHF.

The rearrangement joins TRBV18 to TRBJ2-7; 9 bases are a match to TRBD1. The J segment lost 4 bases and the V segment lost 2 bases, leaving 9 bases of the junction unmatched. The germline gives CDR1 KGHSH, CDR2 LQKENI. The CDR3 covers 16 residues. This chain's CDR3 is CASSPYTPGQGYEQYF. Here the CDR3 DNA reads TGTGCCAGCTCACCATACACTCCGGGACAGGGTTACGAGCAGTACTTC.

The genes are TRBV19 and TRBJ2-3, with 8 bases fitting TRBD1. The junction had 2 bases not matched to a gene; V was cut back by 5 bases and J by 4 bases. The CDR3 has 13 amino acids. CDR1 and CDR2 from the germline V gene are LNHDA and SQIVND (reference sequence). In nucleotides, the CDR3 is TGTGCCAGTAGTTGGACAGGGCCAGATACGCAGTATTTT. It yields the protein CASSWTGPDTQYF.

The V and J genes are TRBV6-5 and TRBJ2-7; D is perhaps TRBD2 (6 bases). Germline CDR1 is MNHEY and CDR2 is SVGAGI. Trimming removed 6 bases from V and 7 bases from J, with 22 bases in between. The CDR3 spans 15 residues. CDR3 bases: TGTGCCAGCAGCCCGAGGGACGGGACTTCCAGGGAGCAGTACTTC. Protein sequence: CASSPRDGTSREQYF.

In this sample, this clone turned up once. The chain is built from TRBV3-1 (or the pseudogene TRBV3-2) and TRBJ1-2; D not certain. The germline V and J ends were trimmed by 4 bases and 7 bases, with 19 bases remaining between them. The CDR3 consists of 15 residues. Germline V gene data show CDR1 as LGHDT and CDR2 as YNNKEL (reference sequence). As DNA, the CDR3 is TGTGCCAGCAGCCCAACCCCTCGTCACTCCTCTGGCTACACCTTC. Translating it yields CASSPTPRHSSGYTF.

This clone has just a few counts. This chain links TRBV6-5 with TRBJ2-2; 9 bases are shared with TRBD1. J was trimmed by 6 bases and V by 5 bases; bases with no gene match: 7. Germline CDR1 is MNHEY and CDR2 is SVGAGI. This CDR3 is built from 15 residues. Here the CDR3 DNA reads TGTGCCAGCAGTAGAACAGGGGGCGACGCCGGGGAGCTGTTTTTT. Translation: CASSRTGGDAGELFF.

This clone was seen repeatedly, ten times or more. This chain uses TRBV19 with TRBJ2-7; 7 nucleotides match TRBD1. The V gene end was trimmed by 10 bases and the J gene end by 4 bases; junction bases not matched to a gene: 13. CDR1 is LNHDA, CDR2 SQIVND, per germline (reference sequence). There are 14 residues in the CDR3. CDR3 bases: TGTGCCACCACGACAGGGCCGGGAACATACGAGCAGTACTTC. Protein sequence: CATTTGPGTYEQYF.

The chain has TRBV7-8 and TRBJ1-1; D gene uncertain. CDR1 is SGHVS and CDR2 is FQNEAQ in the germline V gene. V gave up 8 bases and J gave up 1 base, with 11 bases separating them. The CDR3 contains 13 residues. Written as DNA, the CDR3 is TGTGCCAGCGGCGGGCCGTGGAACACTGAAGCTTTCTTT. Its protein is CASGGPWNTEAFF.

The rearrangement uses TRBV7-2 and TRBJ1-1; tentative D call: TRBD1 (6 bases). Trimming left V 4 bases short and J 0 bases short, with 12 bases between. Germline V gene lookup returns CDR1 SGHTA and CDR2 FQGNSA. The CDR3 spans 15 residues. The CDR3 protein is CASSSGASMNTEAFF. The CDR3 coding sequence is TGTGCCAGCAGCTCAGGGGCCAGCATGAACACTGAAGCTTTCTTT. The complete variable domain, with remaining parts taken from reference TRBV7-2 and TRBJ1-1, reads GAGVSQSPSNKVTEKGKDVELRCDPISGHTALYWYRQSLGQGLEFLIYFQGNSAPDKSGLPSDRFSAERTGGSVSTLTIQRTQQEDSAVYLCASSSGASMNTEAFFGQGTRLTVV.

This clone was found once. The chain's CDR3 is CASSPPGQGTQYF. The CDR3 DNA follows: TGTGCCAGCTCACCACCCGGACAGGGGACCCAGTACTTC. This chain uses TRBV18 with TRBJ2-7; 8 nucleotides match TRBD1. The DNA end is a closer match to TRBJ2-5, so the J assignment may be wrong. The CDR3 runs 13 residues. Looked up from germline, CDR1 is KGHSH and CDR2 is LQKENI.

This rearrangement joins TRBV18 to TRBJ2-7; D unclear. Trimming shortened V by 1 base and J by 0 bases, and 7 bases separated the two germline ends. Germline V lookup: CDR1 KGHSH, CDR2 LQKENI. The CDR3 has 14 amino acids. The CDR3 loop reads CASSPLRSSYEQYF. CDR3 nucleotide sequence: TGTGCCAGCTCACCACTAAGGAGCTCCTACGAGCAGTACTTC.

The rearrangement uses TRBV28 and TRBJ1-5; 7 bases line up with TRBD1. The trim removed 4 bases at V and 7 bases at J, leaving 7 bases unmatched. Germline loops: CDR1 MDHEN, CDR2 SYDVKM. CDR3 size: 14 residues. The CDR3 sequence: CASSSQGFGQPQHF. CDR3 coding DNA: TGTGCCAGCAGTTCACAGGGGTTTGGGCAGCCCCAGCATTTT.

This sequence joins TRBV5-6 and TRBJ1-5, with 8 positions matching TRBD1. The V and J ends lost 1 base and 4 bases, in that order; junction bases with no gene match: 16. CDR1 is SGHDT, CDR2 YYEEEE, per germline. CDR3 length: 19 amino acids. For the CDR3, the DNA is TGTGCCAGCAGCTTGTTTTCCCAGGGGGCAGGGGTAGTGAATCAGCCCCAGCATTTT. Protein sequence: CASSLFSQGAGVVNQPQHF.

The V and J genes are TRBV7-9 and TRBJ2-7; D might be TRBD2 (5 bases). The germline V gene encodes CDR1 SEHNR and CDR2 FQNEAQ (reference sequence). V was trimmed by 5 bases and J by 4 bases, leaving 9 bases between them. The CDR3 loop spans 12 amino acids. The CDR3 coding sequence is TGTGCCAGCAGCCTACTAGGGTACGAGCAGTACTTC. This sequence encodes CASSLLGYEQYF.

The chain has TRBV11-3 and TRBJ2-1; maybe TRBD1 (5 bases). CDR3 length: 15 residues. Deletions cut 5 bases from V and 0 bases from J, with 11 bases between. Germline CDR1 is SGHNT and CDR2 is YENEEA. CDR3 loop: CASSRQGSSYNEQFF. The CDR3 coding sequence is TGTGCCAGCAGCCGGCAGGGAAGCTCCTACAATGAGCAGTTCTTC.